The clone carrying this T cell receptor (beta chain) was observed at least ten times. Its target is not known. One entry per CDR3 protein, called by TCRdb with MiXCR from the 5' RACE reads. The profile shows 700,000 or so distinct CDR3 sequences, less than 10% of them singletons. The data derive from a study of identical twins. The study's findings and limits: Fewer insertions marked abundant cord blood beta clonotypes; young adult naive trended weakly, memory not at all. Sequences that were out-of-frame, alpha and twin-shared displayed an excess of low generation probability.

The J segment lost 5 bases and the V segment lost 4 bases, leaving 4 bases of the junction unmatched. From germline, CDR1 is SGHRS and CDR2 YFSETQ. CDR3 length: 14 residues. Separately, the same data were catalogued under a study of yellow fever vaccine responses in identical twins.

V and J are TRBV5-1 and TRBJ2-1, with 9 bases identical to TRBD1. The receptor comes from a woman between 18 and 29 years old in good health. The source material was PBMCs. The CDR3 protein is CASSNGTGHNEQFF. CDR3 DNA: TGCGCCAGCAGCAACGGGACAGGGCACAATGAGCAGTTCTTC.